This T cell receptor (beta chain) is drawn from a study of blood T cell repertoires in COVID-19. Overall study: Collection of acute and convalescent COVID-19 samples took place in the United States, Italy and Spain.

The repertoire was sequenced with immunoSEQ multiplex PCR; TCRdb's copy has only in-frame clones and lacks some. The sample contains around 230,000 clones, more than 70% of which appear only once. Cohort placement rested on clinical history that participants reported themselves. The CDR3 has 15 amino acids. Germline V gene sequence: CDR1 LGHDT, CDR2 YNNKEL (reference sequence). After removal of 2 bases from V and 5 bases from J, the junction contained 7 bases not matched to a gene. The sample was PBMCs or T cells enriched from blood (not recorded which). The TCR sequence derives from a woman in her thirties or forties with acute COVID-19. The chain is built from TRBV3-1 (or the pseudogene TRBV3-2) and TRBJ2-5; 8 positions agree with TRBD1. CDR3 region: CASSQPGQGGETQYF. The CDR3 DNA reads TGTGCCAGCAGCCAACCAGGACAGGGCGGGGAGACCCAGTACTTC.